The subject of this entry is one T cell receptor (beta chain). Its antigen is not identified. Sequencing was performed with immunoSEQ multiplex PCR; in TCRdb, only in-frame clones are kept and a portion is missing. The sample lists about 69,000 clones; 96% were seen once. This entry is derived from a study of cytomegalovirus exposure and HLA in healthy donors. Findings of the study overall: Rare sequences made up most TCRs, while some public TCRs were found in many donors. Associated with cytomegalovirus, according to the listing, were 150 to 200 TCR beta chains.

The CDR3 has 16 amino acids. V lost 2 bases, J lost 3 bases, and 14 bases lay in between. Germline CDR1 MDHEN, CDR2 SYDVKM. Material for sequencing was PBMCs. The TCR originated in a woman between 18 and 29 years old in good health and CMV-seropositive. The chain uses TRBV28 and TRBJ1-3, with D possibly TRBD1 on 6 matching bases. The CDR3 coding sequence is TGTGCCAGCAGTTTAAGAGGGGGAAGAGGTGGAAACACCATATATTTT. It is translated as CASSLRGGRGGNTIYF.